This entry lists 18 T cell receptor beta chains sequenced from one sample in a study of post-analysis software for immune sequencing data. Their antigens are not known. Whole-study results and caveats: When patients were compared with controls, roughly five TRBV segments were more frequent, TRBV5-6, TRBV5-1 and TRBV20-1 among them.

The TCR beta cDNA libraries carried unique molecular identifiers. TCRdb called the PCR reads again in MiXCR, with one record for every CDR3 protein. The sample has about 770,000 distinct CDR3 sequences, 40% to 55% seen once; the top ten hold roughly 5%. The material sequenced was blood. These receptor sequences come from a girl aged 5-17 years with multiple sclerosis.

V and J are TRBV3-1 and TRBJ2-5; D tentatively reads TRBD1 or TRBD2 (5 bases each). CDR3 length equals 13 residues. V was shortened by 6 bases and J by 4 bases, with 12 bases between the two germline ends. Germline assignment: CDR1 LGHDT and CDR2 YNNKEL (reference sequence). This CDR3 reads CASRPEGRETQYF. CDR3 coding DNA: TGTGCCAGCAGACCAGAGGGGCGAGAGACCCAGTACTTC.

This sequence joins TRBV7-2 and TRBJ2-7; TRBD2 agrees at 10 bases. Trimming cost V 8 bases and J 9 bases; bases outside gene matches: 13. The CDR3 contains 14 residues. CDR1 is SGHTA and CDR2 is FQGNSA in the germline V gene. The CDR3 bases are TGTGCCAGCCGGAAAACCCTAGCGGGAGATGGGCAGTACTTC. This gives the protein CASRKTLAGDGQYF.

This rearrangement joins TRBV10-3 to TRBJ2-1; TRBD1 matches 7 bases. Germline CDR1 ENHRY, CDR2 SYGVKD. The length of the CDR3 is 13 residues. The trim removed 6 bases at V and 8 bases at J, leaving 7 bases unmatched. In nucleotides, the CDR3 is TGTGCCATCAGACCCGACAGGGTGGATGAGCAGTTCTTC. It is translated as CAIRPDRVDEQFF.

With respect to this clonotype: A read error is possible here, since a much larger clone lies one base away. The V gene is TRBV20-1, the J gene TRBJ2-7, with D unresolved. This CDR3 region has 12 residues. Trimming took 0 bases from V and 3 from J, leaving 6 bases between them. Germline V lookup: CDR1 DFQATT, CDR2 SNEGSKA (reference sequence). CDR3 protein: CSARDFSYEQYF. The CDR3 nucleotides are TGCAGTGCTAGAGATTTCAGCTACGAGCAGTACTTC.

The rearrangement links TRBV29-1 to TRBJ2-1, with a tentative D call TRBD2 (5 bases). The V and J ends lost 7 bases and 0 bases respectively, with 16 bases between them. From germline, CDR1 is SQVTM and CDR2 ANQGSEA. CDR3 length: 15 residues. The CDR3 region is CSARFRESSYNEQFF. The CDR3 bases are TGCAGCGCCAGATTCCGGGAAAGCTCCTACAATGAGCAGTTCTTC.

The rearrangement uses TRBV4-1 and TRBJ2-7, with TRBD2 as a possible D gene (5 bases). The V end lost 3 bases, the J end lost 3 bases, and 12 bases lay between the germline ends. The germline CDR1 and CDR2 sequences are MGHRA and YSYEKL. The CDR3 loop spans 14 amino acids. DNA for the CDR3: TGCGCCAGCAGCCACTCTCAACGGGACTACGAGCAGTACTTC. This encodes CASSHSQRDYEQYF.

This clonotype was recorded a few times. One end of the junction fails to match germline, which may point to a read error. V gene TRBV5-1 combines with J gene TRBJ2-4; 7 positions agree with TRBD2. This CDR3 has 15 residues. CDR1 and CDR2 from the germline V gene are SGHRS and YFSETQ. In nucleotides, the CDR3 is TGTGCCAGCAGCGGAGGTTTCGGCGGGAGTGACATTCAGTACTTC. It codes for CASSGGFGGSDIQYF.

This clonotype was picked up a small number of times. The J gene is TRBJ1-2, the V gene TRBV5-1; D possibly corresponds to TRBD1 (6 bases). Trimming pared 1 base from V and 0 bases from J, leaving 16 bases between. The CDR3 length is 17 residues. Germline V gene data show CDR1 as SGHRS and CDR2 as YFSETQ. Here the CDR3 DNA reads TGCGCCAGCAGCTTGCTGGACAGTAAAACATCTAACTATGGCTACACCTTC. Encoded protein: CASSLLDSKTSNYGYTF.

Here the CDR3 DNA reads TGCAGTGCCCTCAGGTTGGGGACAGCGGTTCCGGGGGTATATGAGCAGTTCTTC. Translated: CSALRLGTAVPGVYEQFF. The chain joins TRBV20-1 to TRBJ2-1; maybe TRBD1 (7 bases). Deletions cut 6 bases from V and 8 bases from J, with 32 bases between. Germline V gene lookup returns CDR1 DFQATT and CDR2 SNEGSKA (reference sequence). This CDR3 comprises 18 residues.

CDR3 residues: CSARDLYASYNEQFF. The CDR3 DNA reads as TGCAGTGCTAGAGATCTGTACGCCTCCTACAATGAGCAGTTCTTC. This rearrangement joins TRBV20-1 to TRBJ2-1; D unresolved. Per the germline V gene, CDR1 is DFQATT and CDR2 is SNEGSKA (reference sequence). V was pared by 0 bases and J by 0 bases, with 9 bases between. The CDR3 consists of 15 residues.

V gene TRBV6-5 combines with J gene TRBJ1-1; TRBD1 aligns across 12 bases. CDR1 is MNHEY, CDR2 SVGAGI, per germline. This CDR3 is built from 15 residues. V shed 6 bases and J 4 bases; nucleotides not matched to a gene: 6. CDR3 region: CASSRGTGGITEAFF. CDR3 bases: TGTGCCAGCAGCCGCGGGACAGGGGGCATCACTGAAGCTTTCTTT.

V gene TRBV28 combines with J gene TRBJ1-5; no firm D call. V lost 2 bases to trimming and J lost 4 bases, with 9 bases between them. This CDR3 comprises 14 residues. CDR1 is MDHEN and CDR2 is SYDVKM in the germline V gene. CDR3 DNA: TGTGCCAGCAGTTTAAGTCAGAAGAATCAGCCCCAGCATTTT. It encodes CASSLSQKNQPQHF.

The genes are TRBV5-1 and TRBJ1-1; D is uncertain. V shed 1 base and J shed 1 base, with 17 bases lying between them. CDR1 is SGHRS and CDR2 is YFSETQ in the germline V gene. The CDR3 covers 17 residues. The CDR3: CASSLLDKQIQNTEAFF. CDR3 DNA sequence: TGCGCCAGCAGCTTGCTCGACAAACAGATCCAGAACACTGAAGCTTTCTTT.

This clonotype has a handful of counts. The chain links TRBV12-3 or TRBV12-4 to TRBJ2-1; 9 bases are shared with TRBD2. The ends lost 6 bases at V and 4 bases at J; junction bases unmatched: 19. This CDR3 spans 19 amino acids. The CDR3 bases are TGTGCCAGCAGCCCACCGGGGGCTAGCGGGACATATCCTTACAATGAGCAGTTCTTC. Amino acid sequence: CASSPPGASGTYPYNEQFF.

This clonotype turned up a few times. The V and J genes are TRBV2 and TRBJ2-3, with D tentatively TRBD1 (6 bases). The ends were cut back, 7 bases at V and 2 bases at J, with 13 bases in the middle. The length of the CDR3 is 14 residues. Germline V gene lookup returns CDR1 SNHLY and CDR2 FYNNEI. This chain's CDR3 is CASKAWGPTDTQYF. The CDR3 nucleotides read TGTGCCAGCAAGGCTTGGGGGCCCACAGATACGCAGTATTTT.

The DNA for the CDR3 is TGTGCCAGCAGCCTCAGGGATTCTGGCTACACCTTC. Its protein product is CASSLRDSGYTF. The genes are TRBV12-3 or TRBV12-4 and TRBJ1-2, with TRBD1 as a possible D gene (5 bases). This CDR3 is 12 amino acids long. Between the trimmed V and J ends, which lost 6 bases and 7 bases, there was a span of 12 bases.

Only one count was recorded for this clonotype. The chain is built from TRBV12-3 or TRBV12-4 and TRBJ1-1, with D tentatively TRBD1 (5 bases). There are 12 residues in the CDR3. V was pared by 8 bases and J by 4 bases, with 11 bases between. CDR3 sequence: CASVWGSTEAFF. CDR3 nucleotide sequence: TGTGCCAGCGTGTGGGGGAGCACTGAAGCTTTCTTT.

CDR3 protein: CASSATGEGNQPQHF. For the CDR3, the DNA is TGTGCCAGCAGCGCAACAGGGGAGGGCAATCAGCCCCAGCATTTT. The rearrangement uses TRBV9 and TRBJ1-5; TRBD1 aligns across 7 bases. In germline, CDR1 is SGDLS, CDR2 YYNGEE. The V and J ends lost 3 bases and 2 bases, in that order; junction bases with no gene match: 5. There are 15 residues in the CDR3. The whole variable domain, remainder taken from reference TRBV9 and TRBJ1-5, is DSGVTQTPKHLITATGQRVTLRCSPRSGDLSVYWYQQSLDQGLQFLIQYYNGEERAKGNILERFSAQQFPDLHSELNLSSLELGDSALYFCASSATGEGNQPQHFGDGTRLSIL.